The T cell receptor (beta chain) under discussion was sequenced for a study of spatial heterogeneity in lung cancer. Indicated time point: sample taken at primary tumor resection. No cell sorting; template was whole RNA from tumor, lung tissue or PBMC. The donors, 70 to 80 patients with untreated early-stage non-small cell lung cancer, provided the samples. This clonotype was picked up many times. The antigen remains undetermined. General study findings and limits: TCRs found ubiquitously expanded in tumor appeared in blood more at resection than at follow-up.

Every individual TCR cDNA molecule carried its own unique molecular identifier, which allowed correction of PCR and sequencing errors. One entry per CDR3 protein results from TCRdb running MiXCR on the 5' RACE reads. The sample lists about 40,000 distinct CDR3 sequences, less than 5.5% occurring once. This CDR3 is 13 amino acids long. Germline V lookup: CDR1 SGHAT, CDR2 FQNNGV. This receptor was taken from a female donor with early-stage non-small cell lung cancer. The specimen comprised PBMCs, sampled at surgery. The chain combines TRBV11-2 with TRBJ2-2; D is unclear. CDR3 sequence (DNA): TGTGGCGTTAAAGAACGGGTGGCCGGGGAGCTGTTTTTT. As protein: CGVKERVAGELFF.